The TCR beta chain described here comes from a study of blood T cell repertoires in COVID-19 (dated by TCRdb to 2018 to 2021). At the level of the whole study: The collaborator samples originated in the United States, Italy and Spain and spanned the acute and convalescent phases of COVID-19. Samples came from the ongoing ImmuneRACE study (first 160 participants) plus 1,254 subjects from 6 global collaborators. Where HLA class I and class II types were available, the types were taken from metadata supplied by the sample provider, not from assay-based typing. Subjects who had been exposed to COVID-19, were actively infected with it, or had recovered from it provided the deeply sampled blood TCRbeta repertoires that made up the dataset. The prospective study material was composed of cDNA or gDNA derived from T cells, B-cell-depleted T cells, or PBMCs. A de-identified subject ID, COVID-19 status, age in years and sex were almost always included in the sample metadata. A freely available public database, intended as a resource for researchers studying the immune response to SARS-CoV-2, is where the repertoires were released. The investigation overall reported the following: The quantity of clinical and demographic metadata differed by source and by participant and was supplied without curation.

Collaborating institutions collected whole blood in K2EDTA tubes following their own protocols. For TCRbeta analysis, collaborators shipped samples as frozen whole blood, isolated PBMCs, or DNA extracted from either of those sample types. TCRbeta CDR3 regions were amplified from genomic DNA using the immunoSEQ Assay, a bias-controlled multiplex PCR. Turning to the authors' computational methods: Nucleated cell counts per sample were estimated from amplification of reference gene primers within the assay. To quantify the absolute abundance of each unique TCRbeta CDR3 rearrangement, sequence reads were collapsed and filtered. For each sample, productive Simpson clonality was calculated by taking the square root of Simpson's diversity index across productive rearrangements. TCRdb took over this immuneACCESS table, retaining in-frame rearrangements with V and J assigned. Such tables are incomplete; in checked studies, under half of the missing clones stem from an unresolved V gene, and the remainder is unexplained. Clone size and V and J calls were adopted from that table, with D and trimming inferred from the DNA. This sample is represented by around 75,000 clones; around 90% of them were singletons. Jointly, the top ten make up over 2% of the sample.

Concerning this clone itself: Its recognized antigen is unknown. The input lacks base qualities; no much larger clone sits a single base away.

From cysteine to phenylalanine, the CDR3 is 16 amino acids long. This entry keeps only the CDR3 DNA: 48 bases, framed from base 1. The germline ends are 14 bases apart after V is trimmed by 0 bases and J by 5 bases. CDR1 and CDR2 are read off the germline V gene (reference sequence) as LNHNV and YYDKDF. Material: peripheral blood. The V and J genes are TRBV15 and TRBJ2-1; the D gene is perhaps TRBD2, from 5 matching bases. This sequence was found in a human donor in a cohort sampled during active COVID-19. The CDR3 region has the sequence CATSRDGRGRNNEQFF. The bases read TGTGCCACCAGCAGAGATGGCCGGGGTAGGAACAATGAGCAGTTCTTC.